These 30 T cell receptor beta chains came from one sample sequenced in a study of cytomegalovirus exposure and HLA in healthy donors. 13 Jbeta primers and 60 Vbeta primers were used for the PCR. Using immunoSEQ multiplex PCR, the repertoire was profiled, and TCRdb retains in-frame clones only, with some absent. The sample yields 75,000 to 80,000 clones, 65% to 80% seen once. The sequenced sample consisted of PBMCs. These receptors originate from a male donor in good health and CMV-seropositive.

The J gene is TRBJ1-6, the V gene TRBV27; weak D call: TRBD1 (6 bases). Germline V gene sequence: CDR1 MNHEY, CDR2 SMNVEV (reference sequence). Trimming pared 0 bases from V and 10 bases from J, leaving 13 bases between. The CDR3 is 15 amino acids. The CDR3 loop is CASSLSGGKGSPLHF. CDR3 bases: TGTGCCAGCAGTTTATCAGGGGGTAAAGGATCACCCCTCCACTTT.

The J gene is TRBJ2-3, the V gene TRBV18, with 8 nucleotides matching TRBD1. The CDR3 extends over 15 amino acids. Germline V gives CDR1 KGHSH, CDR2 LQKENI. V lost 6 bases to trimming and J lost 2 bases; unmatched junction nucleotides: 7. The CDR3 coding sequence is TGTGCCAGCTCCCGCGGGACAGGTGTCACAGATACGCAGTATTTT. Translated, it gives CASSRGTGVTDTQYF.

V and J are TRBV6-5 and TRBJ2-1, with 8 bases identical to TRBD1. This CDR3 is 13 amino acids long. Germline assignment: CDR1 MNHEY and CDR2 SVGAGI. Trimming cost V 5 bases and J 9 bases; bases outside gene matches: 6. CDR3 in amino acids: CASSRDRYFEQFF. In nucleotides, the CDR3 is TGTGCCAGCAGTAGGGACAGGTATTTTGAGCAGTTCTTC.

V is TRBV7-9 and J is TRBJ2-5; TRBD2 matches 7 bases. The end of the DNA aligns better with TRBJ2-7, so the J call may be wrong. CDR3 size: 14 residues. The V gene's germline CDR1 is SEHNR and CDR2 FQNEAQ (reference sequence). The CDR3 nucleotides read TGTGCCAGCAGCTTGGGAGTGGGGGGGTACGAGCAGTACTTC. Encoded protein: CASSLGVGGYEQYF.

The rearrangement joins TRBV30 to TRBJ1-6, with 10 bases matching TRBD1. V dropped 3 bases and J dropped 4; count of bases not matched to a gene: 3. Germline V gene lookup returns CDR1 GTSNPN and CDR2 SVGIG (reference sequence). CDR3 length: 15 amino acids. CDR3 residues: CAWRTGGGYNSPLHF. The CDR3 coding sequence is TGTGCCTGGAGGACAGGGGGCGGGTATAATTCACCCCTCCACTTT.

CDR3: CASSTPRGKTFEKLFF. The CDR3 DNA reads as TGTGCCAGCAGCACGCCCAGGGGGAAAACATTTGAAAAACTGTTTTTT. The chain has TRBV7-9 and TRBJ1-4, with 7 bases lining up with TRBD1. This CDR3 is built from 16 residues. V shed 5 bases and J 7 bases; nucleotides not matched to a gene: 13. Germline CDR1 SEHNR, CDR2 FQNEAQ (reference sequence).

This clone came up a few times. The chain has TRBV5-8 and TRBJ2-1; TRBD2 might be the D (6 bases). Trimming removed 0 bases from V and 1 base from J, with 8 bases in between. This CDR3 is built from 15 residues. Germline values: CDR1 SGHTS, CDR2 YDEGEE. The CDR3 here is CASSLGGRSYNEQFF. CDR3 nucleotide sequence: TGTGCCAGCAGCTTGGGAGGGAGGTCCTACAATGAGCAGTTCTTC.

The chain is built from TRBV7-9 and TRBJ2-5, with 14 bases fitting TRBD2. Germline V CDR1 and CDR2: SEHNR, FQNEAQ (reference sequence). V dropped 4 bases and J dropped 5; count of bases not matched to a gene: 9. This CDR3 region has 17 residues. The CDR3: CASSSGLAGAVRETQYF. CDR3 DNA: TGTGCCAGCAGCTCGGGACTAGCGGGGGCCGTACGGGAGACCCAGTACTTC.

This chain joins TRBV18 and TRBJ2-7; TRBD1 aligns across 9 bases. The CDR3 runs 15 residues. With 3 bases clipped from V and 5 bases from J, the junction kept 8 bases outside the gene matches. The V gene's germline CDR1 is KGHSH and CDR2 LQKENI. CDR3 amino acids: CASSPWDRVLNEQYF. DNA for the CDR3: TGTGCCAGCTCACCGTGGGACAGGGTTTTAAACGAGCAGTACTTC.

The gene calls are TRBV10-3 and TRBJ2-7; possibly TRBD2 for D (5 bases). The CDR3 has 13 residues. The V gene lost 3 bases and the J gene lost 6 bases, with 12 bases spanning the gap. Germline V gene sequence: CDR1 ENHRY, CDR2 SYGVKD. The CDR3 DNA reads TGTGCCATCAGTGAAGACACTAGGCTCGAGCAGTACTTC. It encodes CAISEDTRLEQYF.

V is TRBV6-1 and J is TRBJ1-2, with D unresolved. The CDR3 runs to 14 residues. Germline V CDR1 and CDR2: MNHNS, SASEGT. V lost 7 bases and J lost 4, with 16 bases in between. The CDR3 DNA follows: TGTGCCAGCACCCAAGGGCCTGGGAGCTATGGCTACACCTTC. Translated, it gives CASTQGPGSYGYTF.

DNA for the CDR3: TGTGCCAGCAGCTTGGCCGGGGGGAGCGGCACTGAAGCTTTCTTT. It specifies CASSLAGGSGTEAFF. The rearrangement joins TRBV5-5 to TRBJ1-1; possible D gene TRBD1, 5 bases. The V gene lost 0 bases and the J gene lost 4 bases, with 13 bases spanning the gap. The CDR3 covers 15 residues. Germline-derived CDR1 and CDR2 are SGHKS and YYEKEE (reference sequence).

CDR3 in DNA: TGTGCCAGCAGTTACCTTGCGGGACGAAACGAGCAGTACTTC. It encodes CASSYLAGRNEQYF. The rearrangement joins TRBV6-5 to TRBJ2-7; the D gene is possibly TRBD2 (6 bases). Per germline, CDR1 MNHEY and CDR2 SVGAGI. V gave up 2 bases and J gave up 5 bases, with 13 bases separating them. This CDR3 has 14 residues.

The chain carries TRBV5-1 and TRBJ2-3, with 10 positions matching TRBD2. Germline CDR1 reads SGHRS; CDR2 reads YFSETQ. The CDR3 spans 20 residues. The trim removed 0 bases at V and 6 bases at J, leaving 19 bases unmatched. The CDR3 DNA reads TGCGCCAGCAGCTTGGGTCGTGCGGCTGTGAGCGGGGGGGGCATGGATACGCAGTATTTT. Translating gives CASSLGRAAVSGGGMDTQYF.

The chain combines TRBV28 with TRBJ1-5, with 7 bases lining up with TRBD1. Germline V gene data show CDR1 as MDHEN and CDR2 as SYDVKM. The ends lost 5 bases at V and 5 bases at J; junction bases unmatched: 6. This CDR3 contains 14 residues. The chain's CDR3 is CASSARDSYQPQHF. CDR3 coding DNA: TGTGCCAGCAGTGCAAGGGACAGCTATCAGCCCCAGCATTTT.

This clone showed up just once. The chain is built from TRBV5-1 and TRBJ2-3; 8 nucleotides match TRBD2. Trimming at V came to 4 bases and at J to 8 bases, leaving 15 bases not matched to a gene. The germline V gene encodes CDR1 SGHRS and CDR2 YFSETQ. The CDR3 extends over 16 amino acids. In nucleotides, the CDR3 is TGCGCCAGCAGCCGGGGGGGTAGCGGGACCGGCGGTACGCAGTATTTT. Protein product: CASSRGGSGTGGTQYF.

The chain carries TRBV7-2 and TRBJ2-5; 8 positions match TRBD2. The CDR3 is 16 amino acids. V dropped 1 base and J dropped 2; count of bases not matched to a gene: 6. The germline CDR1 and CDR2 sequences are SGHTA and FQGNSA. CDR3 coding DNA: TGTGCCAGCAGCTTAGACGGGGGGGTACTACAAGAGACCCAGTACTTC. It yields the protein CASSLDGGVLQETQYF.

This clone appeared a few times. The CDR3 here is CASSVGRGSHNEQFF. CDR3 DNA sequence: TGTGCCAGCAGCGTGGGACGGGGGTCCCACAATGAGCAGTTCTTC. This chain uses TRBV9 with TRBJ2-1, with TRBD2 as a possible D gene (6 bases). Germline V lookup: CDR1 SGDLS, CDR2 YYNGEE. This CDR3 comprises 15 residues. V shed 2 bases and J shed 5 bases, with 14 bases lying between them. The full variable domain, completed using reference TRBV9 and TRBJ2-1, is DSGVTQTPKHLITATGQRVTLRCSPRSGDLSVYWYQQSLDQGLQFLIQYYNGEERAKGNILERFSAQQFPDLHSELNLSSLELGDSALYFCASSVGRGSHNEQFFGPGTRLTVL.

The rearrangement links TRBV5-1 to TRBJ1-1; D may be TRBD1 (6 bases). V lost 4 bases and J lost 1, with 11 bases in between. The CDR3 is made up of 14 amino acids. The germline V gene encodes CDR1 SGHRS and CDR2 YFSETQ. For the CDR3, the DNA is TGCGCCAGCAGCGTACAACAGGGGAACACTGAAGCTTTCTTT. Protein sequence: CASSVQQGNTEAFF.

The CDR3 sequence: CASSPIAGAYNEQFF. The CDR3 coding sequence is TGTGCCAGCAGTCCAATAGCGGGGGCATACAATGAGCAGTTCTTC. This chain links TRBV27 with TRBJ2-1; 9 bases are shared with TRBD2. The trim removed 5 bases at V and 4 bases at J, leaving 6 bases unmatched. The CDR3 spans 15 residues. CDR1 is MNHEY, CDR2 SMNVEV, per germline (reference sequence).

The V call is TRBV20-1, the J call TRBJ1-1; 8 nucleotides match TRBD1. Losses at the gene ends were 3 bases for V and 11 bases for J; bases not matched to a gene: 5. Looked up from germline, CDR1 is DFQATT and CDR2 is SNEGSKA (reference sequence). The CDR3 runs 11 residues. The CDR3 DNA reads TGCAGTGCTAGTCCCCGGGACAGGGCTTTCTTT. Its protein product is CSASPRDRAFF.

The V and J genes are TRBV19 and TRBJ2-1, with TRBD2 identical over 8 bases. The germline gives CDR1 LNHDA, CDR2 SQIVND (reference sequence). Losses at the gene ends were 0 bases for V and 1 base for J; bases not matched to a gene: 2. The CDR3 sequence is 16 residues long. The CDR3 spells CASSIEAGVSYNEQFF. CDR3 nucleotide sequence: TGTGCCAGTAGTATAGAAGCGGGAGTTTCCTACAATGAGCAGTTCTTC.

Comment on this clone: This CDR3 is also generated by other DNA sequences in the sample. This sequence joins TRBV5-1 and TRBJ2-3; tentative D call: TRBD2 (6 bases). With 4 bases removed from V and 1 base from J, the gap between germline ends came to 7 bases. In germline, CDR1 is SGHRS, CDR2 YFSETQ. This CDR3 spans 13 amino acids. CDR3 bases: TGCGCCAGCAGCCGCGGGGGCACAGATACGCAGTATTTT. Its protein product is CASSRGGTDTQYF.

The chain employs TRBV19 and TRBJ1-5; the match to TRBD1 covers 10 bases. The CDR3 is 15 residues long. Germline lookup yields CDR1 LNHDA and CDR2 SQIVND (reference sequence). V lost 4 bases, J lost 1 base, and 1 base stayed unmatched. The CDR3: CASSKGQGSNQPQHF. The CDR3, as DNA: TGTGCCAGTAGTAAGGGACAGGGGAGCAATCAGCCCCAGCATTTT.

This rearrangement joins TRBV9 to TRBJ2-5; TRBD1 agrees at 8 bases. The J segment lost 5 bases and the V segment lost 2 bases, leaving 8 bases of the junction unmatched. Germline CDR1 is SGDLS and CDR2 is YYNGEE. The CDR3 contains 15 residues. The CDR3 region is CASSVGTGGGETQYF. Here the CDR3 DNA reads TGTGCCAGCAGCGTGGGGACAGGAGGGGGGGAGACCCAGTACTTC.

In its sample, this clone was seen a few times. The J gene is TRBJ2-2, the V gene TRBV4-3; 9 positions agree with TRBD2. The V segment lost 1 base and the J segment 8 bases; nucleotides outside the gene matches: 11. Germline CDR1 and CDR2: LGHNA and YSLEER. The CDR3 loop spans 17 amino acids. Written as DNA, the CDR3 is TGCGCCAGCAGCCAAGGGGCCCAAGCGGGGGGACGAGGGGAGCTGTTTTTT. The encoded protein is CASSQGAQAGGRGELFF.

V is TRBV21-1 and J is TRBJ2-7; TRBD1, as called in the table, went unchecked against the DNA. TRBV21-1 is termed a pseudogene. The CDR3 loop spans 13 amino acids. The CDR3 bases are TGTGCCAGCACCCAGGGTGAAATAAACGAGCAGTACTTC. It is translated as CASTQGEINEQYF.

The chain employs TRBV11-2 and TRBJ2-1; 15 nucleotides line up with TRBD2. The CDR3 extends over 19 amino acids. Germline V gives CDR1 SGHAT, CDR2 FQNNGV. J lost 0 bases, V lost 4 bases, and 7 bases had no gene match. The CDR3 loop is CASSSWTSGGVSSYNEQFF. The DNA for the CDR3 is TGTGCCAGCAGCTCCTGGACTAGCGGGGGGGTGAGCTCCTACAATGAGCAGTTCTTC.

The J gene is TRBJ2-7, the V gene TRBV29-1, with 10 bases lining up with TRBD2. CDR3 length equals 14 residues. Germline V gives CDR1 SQVTM, CDR2 ANQGSEA. With 6 bases clipped from V and 0 bases from J, the junction kept 5 bases outside the gene matches. CDR3 residues: CSVQGLANSYEQYF. The CDR3, as DNA: TGCAGCGTGCAGGGACTAGCGAACTCCTACGAGCAGTACTTC.

V gene TRBV5-1 combines with J gene TRBJ1-1; D gene uncertain. Per the germline V gene, CDR1 is SGHRS and CDR2 is YFSETQ. The germline V and J ends were trimmed by 8 bases and 1 base, with 15 bases remaining between them. This CDR3 has 14 amino acids. The CDR3 DNA follows: TGCGCCAGTCAGCCGACGGACTGGAACACTGAAGCTTTCTTT. Translation gives CASQPTDWNTEAFF.